The 15 T cell receptor beta chains below come from one sample, sequenced in a study of T-cell memory formation after mild COVID-19. TCRdb itself ran the 5' RACE reads through MiXCR, one entry per CDR3 protein. The sample contains approximately 500,000 distinct CDR3 sequences, 25% of which appear only once. Sequencing used PBMCs or a T cell subset sorted from them (not recorded which). These receptors were obtained from an adult woman who had mild COVID-19 (a few samples of this study predate the infection). Cell type and time point are not known.

The CDR3 nucleotides are TGCGCCAGCAGCCAAGTCTTACCCTCCTACAATGAGCAGTTCTTC. Its protein product is CASSQVLPSYNEQFF. The rearrangement links TRBV4-3 to TRBJ2-1; the D is unclear. The germline V gene has CDR1 LGHNA and CDR2 YSLEER. V lost 1 base, J lost 0 bases, and 7 bases lay in between. The CDR3 is 15 amino acids.

The chain carries TRBV10-3 and TRBJ1-1; D is perhaps TRBD1 (5 bases). Deletions cut 8 bases from V and 4 bases from J, with 17 bases between. Germline loops: CDR1 ENHRY, CDR2 SYGVKD. CDR3 length: 14 residues. CDR3 amino acids: CAIGSTGVGTEAFF. The CDR3 region has the DNA TGTGCCATCGGATCTACAGGAGTAGGCACTGAAGCTTTCTTT.

This clonotype was seen a handful of times. The chain is built from TRBV4-1 and TRBJ2-1; TRBD2 aligns across 9 bases. The CDR3 loop spans 16 amino acids. The V segment lost 4 bases and the J segment 4 bases; nucleotides outside the gene matches: 8. CDR1 is MGHRA, CDR2 YSYEKL, per germline. CDR3 protein: CASSPRPSGEYNEQFF. CDR3 sequence (DNA): TGCGCCAGCAGCCCCCGTCCTAGCGGGGAATACAATGAGCAGTTCTTC.

This clonotype was seen repeatedly, ten times or more. This chain's CDR3 is CASEQALGYEQYF. Written as DNA, the CDR3 is TGTGCCAGCGAACAGGCCCTGGGCTACGAGCAGTACTTC. This chain connects TRBV2 to TRBJ2-7; the D gene is possibly TRBD1 (5 bases). CDR1 SNHLY and CDR2 FYNNEI come from the germline V gene. The V end was cut by 8 bases, the J end by 3 bases, with 14 bases between. The CDR3 runs 13 residues.

This clonotype turned up a few times. The rearrangement joins TRBV29-1 to TRBJ2-7; D may be TRBD1 or TRBD2 (5 bases each). CDR3 length: 11 amino acids. The germline V gene has CDR1 SQVTM and CDR2 ANQGSEA. V lost 6 bases and J lost 3, with 9 bases in between. CDR3 in amino acids: CSVGTVYEQYF. In DNA, the CDR3 is TGCAGCGTCGGGACGGTCTACGAGCAGTACTTC.

The rearrangement joins TRBV7-3 to TRBJ2-1; 8 bases are shared with TRBD1. V lost 1 base and J lost 4; bases outside the gene matches: 3. The CDR3 length is 15 residues. Germline V gene sequence: CDR1 SGHTA, CDR2 FQGTGA. Here the CDR3 reads CASSLRTGMYNEQFF. The CDR3 coding sequence is TGTGCCAGCAGCTTAAGGACAGGGATGTACAATGAGCAGTTCTTC.

V is TRBV5-6 and J is TRBJ1-2, with D uncertain. CDR3 length equals 15 residues. CDR1 and CDR2 (germline): SGHDT, YYEEEE. Deletions cut 0 bases from V and 5 bases from J, with 14 bases between. The CDR3: CASSLASVGRYGYTF. CDR3 coding DNA: TGTGCCAGCAGCTTGGCCTCTGTGGGAAGGTATGGCTACACCTTC.

The chain joins TRBV7-9 to TRBJ1-3; unclear D gene. CDR1 is SEHNR, CDR2 FQNEAQ, per germline (reference sequence). CDR3 length: 13 amino acids. Deletions cut 2 bases from V and 8 bases from J, with 10 bases between. This chain's CDR3 is CASSLFREDTIYF. The DNA for the CDR3 is TGTGCCAGCAGCTTATTCCGGGAGGACACCATATATTTT. The full variable domain, with the rest looked up from reference TRBV7-9 and TRBJ1-3, is DTGVSQNPRHKITKRGQNVTFRCDPISEHNRLYWYRQTLGQGPEFLTYFQNEAQLEKSRLLSDRFSAERPKGSFSTLEIQRTEQGDSAMYLCASSLFREDTIYFGEGSWLTVV.

This clonotype has only a few counts. V gene TRBV4-1 combines with J gene TRBJ1-5, with 8 positions matching TRBD1. Germline V gives CDR1 MGHRA, CDR2 YSYEKL. The J segment lost 5 bases and the V segment lost 3 bases, leaving 12 bases of the junction unmatched. This CDR3 is 17 amino acids long. For the CDR3, the DNA is TGCGCCAGCAGCCACCGGGCAGGGGGCTTAGGGTATCAGCCCCAGCATTTT. Translation: CASSHRAGGLGYQPQHF.

The table lists this clonotype with a few counts. The rearrangement links TRBV24-1 to TRBJ2-3; TRBD1 or TRBD2 may be the D gene (5 bases each). Trimming left V 5 bases short and J 0 bases short, with 11 bases between. The CDR3 has 15 amino acids. CDR1 and CDR2 from the germline V gene are KGHDR and SFDVKD. CDR3 DNA sequence: TGTGCCACCAGTGCCCGGGACCGTAGCACAGATACGCAGTATTTT. Residues: CATSARDRSTDTQYF.

In its sample, this clonotype was seen a few times. The V gene is TRBV30, the J gene TRBJ2-5, with D possibly called TRBD1 or TRBD2 (6 bases each). Germline CDR1 and CDR2: GTSNPN and SVGIG (reference sequence). The CDR3 has 16 amino acids. Trimming removed 5 bases at V and 5 bases at J, with 24 bases between. The CDR3 DNA reads as TGTGCCTGGGAATCTTCTTGGGGGGCGAGTTGGGAGACCCAGTACTTC. Protein sequence: CAWESSWGASWETQYF.

This sequence joins TRBV25-1 and TRBJ2-4; D tentatively reads TRBD1 or TRBD2 (5 bases each). CDR3 size: 15 residues. V shed 5 bases and J shed 0 bases, with 11 bases lying between them. CDR1 and CDR2 from the germline V gene are MGHDK and SYGVNS. The CDR3 region is CASSLSGLAKNIQYF. CDR3 DNA sequence: TGTGCCAGCAGTCTATCGGGGCTAGCCAAAAACATTCAGTACTTC.

The chain carries TRBV5-1 and TRBJ1-1; D may be TRBD1 (5 bases). The CDR3 consists of 16 residues. Germline V CDR1 and CDR2: SGHRS, YFSETQ. Between the trimmed V and J ends, which lost 1 base and 1 base, there was a span of 14 bases. CDR3 nucleotide sequence: TGCGCCAGCAGCTTGTTTCCCCAAAGGGGGAACACTGAAGCTTTCTTT. It specifies CASSLFPQRGNTEAFF.

This clonotype occurred a few times. The V gene is TRBV7-2, the J gene TRBJ1-1, with 9 bases matching TRBD1. V gave up 4 bases and J gave up 2 bases; unmatched junction bases: 8. The CDR3 totals 16 residues. Germline assignment: CDR1 SGHTA and CDR2 FQGNSA. CDR3 in DNA: TGTGCCAGCAGCTCCGGGACAGGGACCAAAAACACTGAAGCTTTCTTT. Protein: CASSSGTGTKNTEAFF.

V usage is TRBV9 and J usage is TRBJ1-2; 10 positions agree with TRBD1. Germline lookup yields CDR1 SGDLS and CDR2 YYNGEE. CDR3 length: 15 residues. Losses at the gene ends were 2 bases for V and 6 bases for J; bases not matched to a gene: 7. For the CDR3, the DNA is TGTGCCAGCAGCGTTGTGCCGGGACAGGGGAATGGCTACACCTTC. Translated, it gives CASSVVPGQGNGYTF.